This TCR beta chain was recorded in a study of cytomegalovirus exposure and HLA in healthy donors. Study at large: Within the Caucasian-associated ancestry cluster were around 81% of the 398 genotyped donors.

PCR primers comprised 60 Vbeta and 13 Jbeta primers. Authors' methods: In a later analysis, roughly 86 million unique TCR beta chains included roughly 11 million shared by two or more donors. Sequencing was performed with immunoSEQ multiplex PCR; in TCRdb, only in-frame clones are kept and a portion is missing. That table supplies the V and J calls and clone size; D and trimming were determined from the DNA. The data hold 150,000 to 200,000 clones, with 65% to 85% observed a single time. The TCR was taken from a woman in her fifties or sixties in good health and CMV-seropositive. Material for sequencing was PBMCs.

The CDR3 region has the DNA TGCAGCGTTGAAGATCCGGGGTATCAGCAGTACTTC. Translated, it gives CSVEDPGYQQYF. The genes are TRBV29-1 and TRBJ2-7; D is perhaps TRBD2 (5 bases). V was cut by 0 bases and J by 8 bases, with 11 bases left in between. The CDR3 sequence is 12 residues long. Germline V CDR1 and CDR2: SQVTM, ANQGSEA.